This entry concerns a single T cell receptor beta chain. The data originate from a study of technical replicates of blood from a handful of donors. The trim removed 7 bases at V and 8 bases at J, leaving 7 bases unmatched. In germline, CDR1 is SGDLS, CDR2 YYNGEE. The CDR3 is 14 residues long. Sequencing was performed with immunoSEQ multiplex PCR; in TCRdb, only in-frame clones are kept and a portion is missing. This sample has 65,000 to 70,000 clones, with 75% to 90% found just once. Sequenced material: PBMCs. The receptor's source is a human donor in good health. Some clones in this sample may be carry-over from other donors' samples. The genes are TRBV9 and TRBJ2-1; 12 nucleotides match TRBD2. This CDR3 reads CASATSGSVDEQFF. The CDR3 bases are TGTGCCAGCGCGACTAGCGGGAGTGTCGATGAGCAGTTCTTC. The whole variable domain, remainder taken from reference TRBV9 and TRBJ2-1, is DSGVTQTPKHLITATGQRVTLRCSPRSGDLSVYWYQQSLDQGLQFLIQYYNGEERAKGNILERFSAQQFPDLHSELNLSSLELGDSALYFCASATSGSVDEQFFGPGTRLTVL.